These 10 T cell receptor beta chains originate from one sample sequenced in a study of OX40 agonist ivuxolimab in advanced cancers. The protocol was immunoSEQ multiplex PCR, while the TCRdb copy is restricted to in-frame clones and leaves out a portion. The top ten hold around 2% of the sample, which has tens of thousands of clones, about 85% seen once. Sequences were derived from CD4+ or CD8+ T cells sorted from blood, sampled in a trial of the OX40 agonist ivuxolimab. All receptors derive from an adult with an advanced solid tumor such as melanoma, head and neck, liver or kidney cancer.

The genes are TRBV6-4 and TRBJ2-2, with 8 bases matching TRBD1. CDR3 length: 15 residues. CDR1 MRHNA and CDR2 SNTAGT come from the germline V gene. Trimming removed 5 bases from V and 5 bases from J; junction bases left unmatched: 7. CDR3 DNA: TGTGCCAGCAGTTCCAGGGGGCTCGAGACCGGGGAGCTGTTTTTT. Its protein is CASSSRGLETGELFF.

This chain connects TRBV5-1 to TRBJ1-1, with 8 bases matching TRBD1. The germline CDR1 and CDR2 sequences are SGHRS and YFSETQ. V dropped 1 base and J dropped 7; count of bases not matched to a gene: 0. This CDR3 contains 12 residues. This chain's CDR3 is CASSLTGGEAFF. CDR3 coding DNA: TGCGCCAGCAGCTTGACAGGGGGTGAAGCTTTCTTT.

The chain links TRBV14 to TRBJ2-7, with 9 nucleotides matching TRBD1. V shed 3 bases and J 9 bases; nucleotides not matched to a gene: 9. CDR3 size: 14 residues. In germline, CDR1 is SGHDN, CDR2 FVKESK. The CDR3 sequence: CASSQGQGPRWQYF. In DNA form, the CDR3 reads TGTGCCAGCAGCCAGGGACAGGGCCCCCGCTGGCAGTACTTC. The full variable domain, in which reference TRBV14 and TRBJ2-7 provide the parts outside the CDR3, is EAGVTQFPSHSVIEKGQTVTLRCDPISGHDNLYWYRRVMGKEIKFLLHFVKESKQDESGMPNNRFLAERTGGTYSTLKVQPAELEDSGVYFCASSQGQGPRWQYFGPGTRLTVT.

The rearrangement links TRBV6-5 to TRBJ2-7, with D possibly TRBD1 on 5 matching bases. Germline values: CDR1 MNHEY, CDR2 SVGAGI. CDR3 length equals 14 residues. V was pared by 2 bases and J by 2 bases, with 10 bases between. The CDR3 loop is CASSYAGQAYEQYF. For the CDR3, the DNA is TGTGCCAGCAGTTACGCAGGGCAAGCCTACGAGCAGTACTTC.

V is TRBV5-1 and J is TRBJ2-5; the D gene is possibly TRBD2 (5 bases). The V end was cut by 0 bases, the J end by 11 bases, with 14 bases between. Germline V gene lookup returns CDR1 SGHRS and CDR2 YFSETQ. The CDR3 has 13 amino acids. The DNA for the CDR3 is TGCGCCAGCAGCTTGGGGGTTGCCTGGGAGCAGTACTTC. Translated: CASSLGVAWEQYF.

The rearrangement joins TRBV10-2 to TRBJ2-7; no reliable D call. This CDR3 contains 11 residues. Between the trimmed V and J ends, which lost 5 bases and 2 bases, there was a span of 4 bases. Germline-derived CDR1 and CDR2 are WSHSY and SAAADI. The CDR3 is CASSPTYEQYF. CDR3 in DNA: TGCGCCAGCAGTCCCACCTACGAGCAGTACTTC.

The gene calls are TRBV18 and TRBJ2-5; no clear D. Germline loops: CDR1 KGHSH, CDR2 LQKENI. Trimming stripped 5 bases from V and 5 bases from J, with 12 bases between. The CDR3 sequence is 13 residues long. This CDR3 is CASSSLSWETQYF. The CDR3 DNA follows: TGTGCCAGCTCATCCCTATCGTGGGAGACCCAGTACTTC.

The chain recombines TRBV2 with TRBJ2-3, with no clear D. CDR1 and CDR2 (germline): SNHLY, FYNNEI. CDR3 length: 14 residues. V was shortened by 6 bases and J by 1 base, with 11 bases between the two germline ends. The CDR3 sequence is CASSRTYGTDTQYF. The CDR3 bases are TGTGCCAGCAGCCGGACGTATGGCACAGATACGCAGTATTTT.

The V gene is TRBV5-4, the J gene TRBJ2-5; 7 nucleotides agree with TRBD2. The germline gives CDR1 SGHNT, CDR2 YYREEE (reference sequence). CDR3 length equals 16 residues. V was pared by 2 bases and J by 4 bases, with 11 bases of the junction left unmatched. This CDR3 is CASSLTGTTSGETQYF. The DNA of the CDR3 is TGTGCCAGCAGCTTAACCGGGACTACCTCAGGAGAGACCCAGTACTTC. The variable domain in full, with the rest retrieved from reference TRBV5-4 and TRBJ2-5, is ETGVTQSPTHLIKTRGQQVTLRCSSQSGHNTVSWYQQALGQGPQFIFQYYREEENGRGNFPPRFSGLQFPNYSSELNVNALELDDSALYLCASSLTGTTSGETQYFGPGTRLLVL.

The chain links TRBV5-4 to TRBJ1-2, with D hard to call. The CDR3 extends over 13 amino acids. The germline CDR1 and CDR2 sequences are SGHNT and YYREEE (reference sequence). The V end was cut by 1 base, the J end by 4 bases, with 8 bases between. The CDR3 reads CASSLYGVYGYTF. CDR3 DNA: TGTGCCAGCAGCTTGTACGGGGTCTATGGCTACACCTTC. The entire variable domain, with the rest obtained from reference TRBV5-4 and TRBJ1-2, is as follows: ETGVTQSPTHLIKTRGQQVTLRCSSQSGHNTVSWYQQALGQGPQFIFQYYREEENGRGNFPPRFSGLQFPNYSSELNVNALELDDSALYLCASSLYGVYGYTFGSGTRLTVV.